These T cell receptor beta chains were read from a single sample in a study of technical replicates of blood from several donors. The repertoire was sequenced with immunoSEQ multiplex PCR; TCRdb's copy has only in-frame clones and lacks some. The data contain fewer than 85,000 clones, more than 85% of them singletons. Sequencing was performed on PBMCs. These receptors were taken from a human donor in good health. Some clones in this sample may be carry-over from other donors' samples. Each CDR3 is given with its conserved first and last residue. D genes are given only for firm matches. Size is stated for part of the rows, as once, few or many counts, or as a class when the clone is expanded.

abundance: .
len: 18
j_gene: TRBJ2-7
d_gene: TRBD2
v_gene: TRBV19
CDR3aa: CASSLRGGTRLIFYEQYF
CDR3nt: TGTGCCAGTAGTCTCCGGGGGGGGACTAGATTAATATTCTACGAGCAGTACTTC

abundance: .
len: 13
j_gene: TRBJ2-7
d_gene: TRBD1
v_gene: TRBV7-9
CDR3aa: CATLGTGKYEQYF
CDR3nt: TGTGCCACGTTAGGGACAGGGAAATACGAGCAGTACTTC

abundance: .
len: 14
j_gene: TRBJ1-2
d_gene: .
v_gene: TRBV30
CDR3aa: CAWSYEVYGYGYTF
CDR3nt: TGTGCCTGGAGTTATGAGGTTTATGGCTATGGCTACACCTTC

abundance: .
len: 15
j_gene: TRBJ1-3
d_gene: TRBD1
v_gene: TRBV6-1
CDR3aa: CASSDRTGGGNTIYF
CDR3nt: TGTGCCAGCAGTGATCGGACAGGGGGAGGAAACACCATATATTTT

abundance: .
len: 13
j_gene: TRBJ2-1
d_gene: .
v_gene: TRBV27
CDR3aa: CASSLARSYEQFF
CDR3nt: TGTGCCAGCAGTTTGGCCCGGAGCTATGAGCAGTTCTTC

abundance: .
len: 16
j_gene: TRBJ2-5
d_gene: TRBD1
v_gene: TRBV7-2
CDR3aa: CASSLGGTGGAETQYF
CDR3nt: TGTGCCAGCAGCTTAGGCGGGACAGGGGGCGCCGAGACCCAGTACTTC

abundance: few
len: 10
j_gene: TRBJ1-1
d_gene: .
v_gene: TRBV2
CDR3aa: CASSGVGAFF
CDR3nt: TGTGCCAGCAGTGGCGTCGGAGCTTTCTTT

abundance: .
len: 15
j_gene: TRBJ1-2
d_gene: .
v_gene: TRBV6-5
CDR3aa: CASTSNSAGLGGYTF
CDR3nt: TGTGCCAGCACGTCTAATTCGGCGGGCCTGGGAGGCTACACCTTC

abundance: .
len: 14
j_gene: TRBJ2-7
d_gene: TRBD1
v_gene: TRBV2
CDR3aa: CASSVFAGGYEQYF
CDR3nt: TGTGCCAGCAGTGTATTTGCAGGGGGCTACGAGCAGTACTTC

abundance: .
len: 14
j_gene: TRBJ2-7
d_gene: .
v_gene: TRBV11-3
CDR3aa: CASSLDPGSGEQYF
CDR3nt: TGTGCCAGCAGCTTAGACCCGGGATCTGGGGAGCAGTACTTC

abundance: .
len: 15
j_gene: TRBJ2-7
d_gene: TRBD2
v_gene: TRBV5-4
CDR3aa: CASSLGLAGGYEQYF
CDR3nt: TGTGCCAGCAGCTTAGGACTAGCGGGTGGCTACGAGCAGTACTTC

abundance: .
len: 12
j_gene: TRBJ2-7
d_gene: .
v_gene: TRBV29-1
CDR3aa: CSAGVSSYEQYF
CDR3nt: TGCAGCGCAGGGGTCAGCTCCTACGAGCAGTACTTC

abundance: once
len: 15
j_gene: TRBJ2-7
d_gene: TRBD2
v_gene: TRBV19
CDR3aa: CASSILAGGAYEQYF
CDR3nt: TGTGCCAGTAGTATATTAGCGGGAGGGGCCTACGAGCAGTACTTC

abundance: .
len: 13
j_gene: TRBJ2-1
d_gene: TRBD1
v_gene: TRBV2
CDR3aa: CASSGQGVNEQFF
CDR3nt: TGTGCCAGCAGCGGACAGGGGGTCAATGAGCAGTTCTTC

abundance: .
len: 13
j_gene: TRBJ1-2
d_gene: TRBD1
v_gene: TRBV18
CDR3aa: CASSPGQTYGYTF
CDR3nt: TGTGCCAGCTCCCCGGGACAGACCTATGGCTACACCTTC

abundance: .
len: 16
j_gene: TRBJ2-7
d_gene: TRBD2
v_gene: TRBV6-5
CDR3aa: CASSFALAAGPYEQYF
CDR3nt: TGTGCCAGCAGTTTTGCCTTGGCAGCGGGACCTTACGAGCAGTACTTC

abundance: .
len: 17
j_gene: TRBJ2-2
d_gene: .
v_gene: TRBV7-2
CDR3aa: CASSRRSRQANTGELFF
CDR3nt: TGTGCCAGCAGCCGTCGGTCACGACAGGCGAACACCGGGGAGCTGTTTTTT

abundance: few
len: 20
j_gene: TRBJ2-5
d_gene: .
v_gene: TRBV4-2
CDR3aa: CASSQEPPGRVSGSQETQYF
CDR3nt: TGTGCCAGCAGCCAAGAGCCCCCTGGCCGGGTCTCGGGTTCCCAAGAGACCCAGTACTTC

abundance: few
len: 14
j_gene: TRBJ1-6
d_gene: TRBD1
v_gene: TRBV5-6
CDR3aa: CASSYGQGSSPLHF
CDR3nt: TGTGCCAGCAGTTACGGACAGGGGTCTTCACCCCTCCACTTT

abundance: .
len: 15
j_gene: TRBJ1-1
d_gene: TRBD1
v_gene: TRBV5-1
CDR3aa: CASSLDTGAHTEAFF
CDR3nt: TGCGCCAGCAGCTTAGATACAGGGGCCCACACTGAAGCTTTCTTT

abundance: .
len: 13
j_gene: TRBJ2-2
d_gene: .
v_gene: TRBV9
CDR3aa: CASSVVAGGELFF
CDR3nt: TGTGCCAGCAGCGTAGTGGCGGGCGGGGAGCTGTTTTTT

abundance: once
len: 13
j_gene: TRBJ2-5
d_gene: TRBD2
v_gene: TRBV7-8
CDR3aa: CASRWTSWETQYF
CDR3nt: TGTGCCAGCAGGTGGACTAGCTGGGAGACCCAGTACTTC

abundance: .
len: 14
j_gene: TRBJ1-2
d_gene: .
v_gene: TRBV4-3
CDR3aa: CASSQGGLAGGYTF
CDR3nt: TGCGCCAGCAGCCAAGGAGGCCTCGCCGGTGGCTACACCTTC

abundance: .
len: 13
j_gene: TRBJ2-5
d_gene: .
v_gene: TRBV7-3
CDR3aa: CASSLGAPETQYF
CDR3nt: TGTGCCAGCAGCTTAGGGGCCCCAGAGACCCAGTACTTC

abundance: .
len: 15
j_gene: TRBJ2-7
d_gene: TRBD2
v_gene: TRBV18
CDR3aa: CASSPGSGLVDEQYF
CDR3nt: TGTGCCAGCTCACCGGGGTCGGGACTAGTTGACGAGCAGTACTTC

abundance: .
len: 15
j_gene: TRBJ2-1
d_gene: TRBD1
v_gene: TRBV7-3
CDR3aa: CASSLMGTGRGEQFF
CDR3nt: TGTGCCAGCAGCTTAATGGGGACAGGGAGGGGGGAACAGTTCTTC

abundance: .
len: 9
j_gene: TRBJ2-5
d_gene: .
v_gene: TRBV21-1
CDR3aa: CGTGMGKYF
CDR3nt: TGTGGGACAGGGATGGGCAAATACTTC

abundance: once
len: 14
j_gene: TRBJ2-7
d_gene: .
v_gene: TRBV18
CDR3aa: CASSPLWTTEEQYF
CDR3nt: TGTGCCAGCTCACCACTTTGGACTACCGAAGAGCAGTACTTC

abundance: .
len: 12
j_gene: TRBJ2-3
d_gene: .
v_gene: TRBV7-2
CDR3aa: CASSFNTDTQYF
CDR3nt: TGTGCCAGCAGCTTTAACACAGATACGCAGTATTTT

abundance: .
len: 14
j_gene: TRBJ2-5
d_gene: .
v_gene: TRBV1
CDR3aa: CTTLRPENLETQYF
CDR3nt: TGCACCACCCTACGGCCGGAGAATTTAGAGACCCAGTACTTC

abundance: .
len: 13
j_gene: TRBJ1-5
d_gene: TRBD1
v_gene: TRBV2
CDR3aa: CASSTGGGKPQHF
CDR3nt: TGTGCCAGCAGTACAGGGGGCGGGAAGCCCCAGCATTTT

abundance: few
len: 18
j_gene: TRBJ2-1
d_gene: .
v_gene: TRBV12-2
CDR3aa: CASRLPAQERGGDNEQFF
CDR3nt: TGTGCAAGTCGCTTACCCGCCCAAGAGCGGGGGGGTGACAATGAGCAGTTCTTC

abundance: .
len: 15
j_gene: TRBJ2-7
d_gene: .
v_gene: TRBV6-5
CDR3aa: CASSTYSGFFYEQYF
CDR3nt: TGTGCCAGCAGTACATATTCAGGGTTTTTCTACGAGCAGTACTTC

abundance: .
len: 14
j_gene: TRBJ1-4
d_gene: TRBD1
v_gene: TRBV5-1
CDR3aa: CASSSGQGREKLFF
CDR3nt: TGCGCCAGCAGCTCGGGACAGGGGAGGGAAAAACTGTTTTTT

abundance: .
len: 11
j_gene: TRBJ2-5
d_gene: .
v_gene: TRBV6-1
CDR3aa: CASSEVPTQYF
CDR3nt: TGTGCCAGCAGTGAAGTCCCTACCCAGTACTTC

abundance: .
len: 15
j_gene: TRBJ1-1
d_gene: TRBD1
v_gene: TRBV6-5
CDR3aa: CASTSMDRGQTEAFF
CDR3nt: TGTGCCAGCACCAGTATGGACAGGGGGCAAACTGAAGCTTTCTTT

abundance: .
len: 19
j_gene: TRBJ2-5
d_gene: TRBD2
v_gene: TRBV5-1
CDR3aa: CASSPGATSGSSLMETQYF
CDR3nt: TGCGCCAGCAGCCCCGGGGCTACTAGCGGGAGCTCCCTTATGGAGACCCAGTACTTC

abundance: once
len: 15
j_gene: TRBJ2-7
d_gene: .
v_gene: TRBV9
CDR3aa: CASSVAASVTYEQYF
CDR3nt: TGTGCCAGCAGCGTAGCGGCTAGCGTTACCTACGAGCAGTACTTC

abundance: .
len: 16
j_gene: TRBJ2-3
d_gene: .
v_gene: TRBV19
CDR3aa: CASTLGGARATDTQYF
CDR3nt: TGTGCCAGTACCCTAGGGGGGGCTCGGGCGACAGATACGCAGTATTTT

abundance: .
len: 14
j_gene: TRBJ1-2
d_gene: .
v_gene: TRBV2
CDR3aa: CASTLRTSNYGYTF
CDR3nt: TGTGCCAGCACTCTCAGGACATCTAACTATGGCTACACCTTC

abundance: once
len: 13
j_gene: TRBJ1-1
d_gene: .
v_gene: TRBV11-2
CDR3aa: CASSLQGFTEAFF
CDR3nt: TGTGCCAGCAGCCTCCAGGGATTCACTGAAGCTTTCTTT